These T cell receptor beta chains were read from a single sample in a study of cytomegalovirus exposure and HLA in healthy donors. Generated by immunoSEQ multiplex PCR, the TCRdb table keeps only in-frame clones and is missing some. This table holds about 190,000 clones, approximately 78% found once. Sequenced: PBMCs. Every receptor here comes from a male donor in good health and CMV-seronegative. Each CDR3 is given with its conserved first and last residue. A D gene is named only where the DNA matches it firmly. Some rows mark clone size as missing; the rest say once, few, many or name a class of expanded clone.

V: TRBV29-1; J: TRBJ2-4; size: .; D: TRBD2; DNA: TGCAGCGCAATAAAATGGGGGGAGGGCCAGGTAAAAAACATTCAGTACTTC; CDR3: CSAIKWGEGQVKNIQYF
V: TRBV7-9; J: TRBJ2-1; size: .; D: TRBD1; DNA: TGTGCCAGCAGAGCGGATGGGCAGGGGGAATTCAATGAGCAGTTCTTC; CDR3: CASRADGQGEFNEQFF
V: TRBV5-1; J: TRBJ2-7; size: .; D: .; DNA: TGCGCCAGCAGCTTGGCCGAGGGAAACGAGCAGTACTTC; CDR3: CASSLAEGNEQYF
V: TRBV18; J: TRBJ1-1; size: .; D: .; DNA: TGTGCCAGCTCACCAATATCAGGGCCGAACACTGAAGCTTTCTTT; CDR3: CASSPISGPNTEAFF
V: TRBV28; J: TRBJ2-7; size: .; D: TRBD1; DNA: TGTGCCAGCAGTTATACGACAGGGGGCCCCTACGAGCAGTACTTC; CDR3: CASSYTTGGPYEQYF
V: TRBV10-3; J: TRBJ2-7; size: .; D: .; DNA: TGTGCCATGACGGACAGAAATCACTCCTACGAGCAGTACTTC; CDR3: CAMTDRNHSYEQYF
V: TRBV5-1; J: TRBJ2-6; size: .; D: .; DNA: TGCGCCAGCAGCTTGGAGCTCCCAGGGGGGCTTAGCTCTGGGGCCAACGTCCTGACTTTC; CDR3: CASSLELPGGLSSGANVLTF
V: TRBV18; J: TRBJ2-7; size: .; D: .; DNA: TGTGCCAGCTCACCTGGACAGGAGCAGTACTTC; CDR3: CASSPGQEQYF
V: TRBV6-1; J: TRBJ2-1; size: .; D: TRBD1; DNA: TGTGCCAGCAGACTTTCTGGACAGGCCTCGAATGAGCAGTTCTTC; CDR3: CASRLSGQASNEQFF
V: TRBV5-1; J: TRBJ2-5; size: .; D: TRBD2; DNA: TGCGCCAGCAGTTGGGTAGCGGGATGGGAAGAGACCCAGTACTTC; CDR3: CASSWVAGWEETQYF
V: TRBV28; J: TRBJ2-2; size: .; D: .; DNA: TGTGCCAGCAGATCAGCACAGGGTTCCGGGGAGCTGTTTTTT; CDR3: CASRSAQGSGELFF
V: TRBV2; J: TRBJ2-7; size: .; D: TRBD1; DNA: TGTGCCAGCAGTCCCGGGACAGTGCCCCACGAGCAGTACTTC; CDR3: CASSPGTVPHEQYF
V: TRBV5-3; J: TRBJ2-3; size: once; D: .; DNA: TGTGCCAGAAGCTTGTCTCCCTTCCCAGATACGCAGTATTTT; CDR3: CARSLSPFPDTQYF
V: TRBV5-8; J: TRBJ2-7; size: few; D: TRBD1; DNA: TGTGCCAGCAGCTTACGGGACAGCTACTCCTACGAGCAGTACTTC; CDR3: CASSLRDSYSYEQYF
V: TRBV2; J: TRBJ2-2; size: .; D: .; DNA: TGTGCCAGCACCCCCCTGAGCGGGACCGGGGAGCTGTTTTTT; CDR3: CASTPLSGTGELFF
V: TRBV19; J: TRBJ1-5; size: .; D: .; DNA: TGTGCCAGTAGTAGAGAACAGGGCGTTGGCAATCAGCCCCAGCATTTT; CDR3: CASSREQGVGNQPQHF
V: TRBV6-5; J: TRBJ2-2; size: .; D: .; DNA: TGTGCCAGCAGGATCAGTGGCACCGGGGAGCTGTTTTTT; CDR3: CASRISGTGELFF
V: TRBV4-2; J: TRBJ2-1; size: .; D: .; DNA: TGTGCCAGCAGCCAAGATATTCGGGGAAGCTCCTACAATGAGCAGTTCTTC; CDR3: CASSQDIRGSSYNEQFF
V: TRBV7-3; J: TRBJ2-7; size: .; D: .; DNA: TGTGCCAGCAGCCACCGTGATTCAGGACGACAGCTCTCCTACGAGCAGTACTTC; CDR3: CASSHRDSGRQLSYEQYF
V: TRBV7-9; J: TRBJ2-5; size: .; D: TRBD1; DNA: TGTGCCAGCAGTCGTCCGGACAGGGGGGGCGTGGAGACCCAGTACTTC; CDR3: CASSRPDRGGVETQYF
V: TRBV5-1; J: TRBJ2-3; size: few; D: TRBD2; DNA: TGCGCCAGCAGCCCGGAGACTAGCGGGAGAGGGGACCAGTATTTT; CDR3: CASSPETSGRGDQYF
V: TRBV27; J: TRBJ2-7; size: once; D: TRBD1; DNA: TGTGCCAGCAGTTTCGGACAGGGGGCCTTCTACGAGCAGTACTTC; CDR3: CASSFGQGAFYEQYF
V: TRBV5-4; J: TRBJ2-5; size: .; D: .; DNA: TGTGCCAGCAGCTTGTTCGGCGGAGAGACCCAGTACTTC; CDR3: CASSLFGGETQYF
V: TRBV7-2; J: TRBJ2-7; size: .; D: .; DNA: TGTGCCAGCAGCTTCCAACGAGGGGGGGGAACCTACGAGCAGTACTTC; CDR3: CASSFQRGGGTYEQYF
V: TRBV9; J: TRBJ2-3; size: .; D: TRBD2; DNA: TGTGCCAGCAGCGTGGGGACTAGCGGGGGGGCCTATACGCAGTATTTT; CDR3: CASSVGTSGGAYTQYF
V: TRBV7-9; J: TRBJ1-1; size: .; D: TRBD1; DNA: TGTTCCAGCAGCTTAGAAGGGGGCCGGCCGAACACTGAAGCTTTCTTT; CDR3: CSSSLEGGRPNTEAFF
V: TRBV10-1; J: TRBJ2-6; size: .; D: .; DNA: TGCGCCAGCAGTGACTTAGTGGCCAACGTCCTGACTTTC; CDR3: CASSDLVANVLTF
V: TRBV23-1; J: TRBJ2-7; size: .; D: TRBD1; DNA: TGCGCCAGCAGTCAAGAATCAAAGCACCGGGACAGGGGGCTGTACGAGCAGTACTTC; CDR3: CASSQESKHRDRGLYEQYF
V: TRBV18; J: TRBJ1-3; size: .; D: .; DNA: TGTGCCAGCTCCAGCATATATTTT; CDR3: CASSSIYF
V: TRBV27; J: TRBJ1-4; size: .; D: .; DNA: TGTGCCAGCAGTTTAAGGGAGGGCGAAAAACTGTTTTTT; CDR3: CASSLREGEKLFF
V: TRBV7-8; J: TRBJ2-6; size: .; D: TRBD1; DNA: TGTGCCAGCAGCCCAGGACAGGGCTCTGGGGCCAACGTCCTGACTTTC; CDR3: CASSPGQGSGANVLTF
V: TRBV30; J: TRBJ1-6; size: .; D: .; DNA: TGTGCCTGGAGTTTCGACGGGAATTCACCCCTCCACTTT; CDR3: CAWSFDGNSPLHF
V: TRBV2; J: TRBJ2-7; size: few; D: .; DNA: TGTGCCAGCAGGGGGCAGGGAGGTTACGAGCAGTACTTC; CDR3: CASRGQGGYEQYF
V: TRBV9; J: TRBJ1-4; size: .; D: .; DNA: TGTGCCAGCAGCGTTCAGGGAACTAATGAAAAACTGTTTTTT; CDR3: CASSVQGTNEKLFF
V: TRBV7-3; J: TRBJ2-3; size: .; D: TRBD2; DNA: TGTGCCAGCAGCCCCACAGGGGCGGGGGGGCGGGTGGATACGCAGTATTTT; CDR3: CASSPTGAGGRVDTQYF
V: TRBV5-1; J: TRBJ2-3; size: .; D: TRBD2; DNA: TGCGCCAGCAGCAAAACTAGCGGGAGGGCCTTGAGTACAGATACGCAGTATTTT; CDR3: CASSKTSGRALSTDTQYF
V: TRBV7-7; J: TRBJ2-1; size: .; D: .; DNA: TGTGCCAGCAGCCCTTATTCAGACAGTTCCTACAATGAGCAGTTCTTC; CDR3: CASSPYSDSSYNEQFF
V: TRBV7-3; J: TRBJ2-7; size: .; D: TRBD1; DNA: TGTGCCAGCAGTTCCCCGGGACAGGGGGCCTACGAGCAGTACTTC; CDR3: CASSSPGQGAYEQYF
V: TRBV28; J: TRBJ1-2; size: .; D: .; DNA: TGTGCCAGCAGTTTAGAGGTTGGGTTGGATGGCTACACCTTC; CDR3: CASSLEVGLDGYTF
V: TRBV18; J: TRBJ2-3; size: .; D: .; DNA: TGTGCCAGCTCACCACTAGCCTCGGCAGGGAAGGGTCCGAGCACAGATACGCAGTATTTT; CDR3: CASSPLASAGKGPSTDTQYF
V: TRBV29-1; J: TRBJ1-1; size: .; D: .; DNA: TGCAGCGTTGATGGGAGGGGCACTGAAGCTTTCTTT; CDR3: CSVDGRGTEAFF
V: TRBV19; J: TRBJ2-3; size: .; D: TRBD2; DNA: TGTGCCAGTAGTATGGGACTAGCGGGGGGCCGCACAGATACGCAGTATTTT; CDR3: CASSMGLAGGRTDTQYF
V: TRBV27; J: TRBJ2-3; size: .; D: .; DNA: TGTGCCAGCTACGGGCGGTCGGAGGGTCACACAGATACGCAGTATTTT; CDR3: CASYGRSEGHTDTQYF
V: TRBV5-4; J: TRBJ2-3; size: .; D: TRBD1; DNA: TGTGCCAGCAGACCTGACAGGGGAACAGATACGCAGTATTTT; CDR3: CASRPDRGTDTQYF
V: TRBV7-2; J: TRBJ1-1; size: .; D: TRBD1; DNA: TGTGCCAGCAGCTATGCCCCTCAGGGGGCTGTAGCTTTCTTT; CDR3: CASSYAPQGAVAFF
V: TRBV29-1; J: TRBJ1-2; size: few; D: .; DNA: TGCAGCGTTGAAACCGGGAGCGGCTGGGGTTCCTTC; CDR3: CSVETGSGWGSF
V: TRBV4-3; J: TRBJ1-2; size: .; D: TRBD1; DNA: TGCGCCAGCAGCGGAAGACAGGGCTCCTATGGCTACACCTTC; CDR3: CASSGRQGSYGYTF
V: TRBV5-4; J: TRBJ2-3; size: .; D: TRBD2; DNA: TGTGCCAGCAGCCCTATTATAGCGGGGGGGACAGATACGCAGTATTTT; CDR3: CASSPIIAGGTDTQYF
V: TRBV7-8; J: TRBJ2-7; size: .; D: .; DNA: TGTGCCAGCAGCTTATTAGCGGTGTCATACGAGCAGTACTTC; CDR3: CASSLLAVSYEQYF
V: TRBV27; J: TRBJ2-5; size: .; D: .; DNA: TGTGCCAGCAGCCTCTCCGGGAATATCCAAGAGACCCAGTACTTC; CDR3: CASSLSGNIQETQYF
V: TRBV4-1; J: TRBJ2-3; size: .; D: TRBD1; DNA: TGCGCCAGCAGCCAAAAGATAAGGACAGGGGGAGCAGATACGCAGTATTTT; CDR3: CASSQKIRTGGADTQYF
V: TRBV19; J: TRBJ2-7; size: .; D: TRBD1; DNA: TGCACCAGTAGCCCAGGGGCAGGGGGCGAGCAGTACTTC; CDR3: CTSSPGAGGEQYF
V: TRBV6-1; J: TRBJ1-1; size: .; D: .; DNA: TGTGCCAGCAGTGCACCGGGGGCTGAAGCTTTCTTT; CDR3: CASSAPGAEAFF
V: TRBV30; J: TRBJ2-7; size: .; D: TRBD2; DNA: TGTGCCTGGGGTCAAGCGGGGCGCTCCTACGAGCAGTACTTC; CDR3: CAWGQAGRSYEQYF
V: TRBV5-1; J: TRBJ2-1; size: .; D: TRBD2; DNA: TGCGCCAGCAGGTTGGGCGGGGGCTCCTACAATGAGCAGTTCTTC; CDR3: CASRLGGGSYNEQFF
V: TRBV4-2; J: TRBJ2-3; size: .; D: TRBD1; DNA: TGTGCCAGCAGCCAAGAGGACAGGGGGAGTGATACGCAGTATTTT; CDR3: CASSQEDRGSDTQYF
V: TRBV2; J: TRBJ2-7; size: few; D: .; DNA: TGTGCCAGCAGTAAGGAGGGGCCCTACGAGCAGTACTTC; CDR3: CASSKEGPYEQYF
V: TRBV4-2; J: TRBJ2-7; size: few; D: TRBD2; DNA: TGTGCCAGCAGCGAAGAGCGGGGGGGTCCCTACGAGCAGTACTTC; CDR3: CASSEERGGPYEQYF
V: TRBV9; J: TRBJ1-2; size: .; D: .; DNA: TGTGCCAGCGCCGTAGGGCCGTGGTCTAACTATGGCTACACCTTC; CDR3: CASAVGPWSNYGYTF